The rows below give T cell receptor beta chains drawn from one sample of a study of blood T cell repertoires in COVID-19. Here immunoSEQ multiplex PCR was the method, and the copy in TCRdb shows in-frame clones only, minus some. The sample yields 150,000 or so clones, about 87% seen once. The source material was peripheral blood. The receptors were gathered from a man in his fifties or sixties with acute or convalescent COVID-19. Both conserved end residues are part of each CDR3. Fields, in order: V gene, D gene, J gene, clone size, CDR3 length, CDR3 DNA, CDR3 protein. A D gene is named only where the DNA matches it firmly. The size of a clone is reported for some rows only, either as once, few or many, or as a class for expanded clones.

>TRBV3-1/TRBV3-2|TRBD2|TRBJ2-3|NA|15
TGTGCCAGCAGCCAAGCGGGGGGGGCCGGAGATACGCAGTATTTT
CASSQAGGAGDTQYF
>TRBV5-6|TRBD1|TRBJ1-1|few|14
TGTGCCAGCCTCCCTCAGGGGGTCGGGACTGAAGCTTTCTTT
CASLPQGVGTEAFF
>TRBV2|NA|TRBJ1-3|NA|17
TGTGCCAGCAGTGATTTAACACAGGGAACCCCTGGAAACACCATATATTTT
CASSDLTQGTPGNTIYF
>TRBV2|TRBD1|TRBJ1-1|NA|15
TGTGCCAGCAGGGTAATGGACAGGGATGACACTGAAGCTTTCTTT
CASRVMDRDDTEAFF
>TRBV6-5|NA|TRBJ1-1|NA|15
TGTGCCAGCAGTTACCCGGGACAAAAGAACACTGAAGCTTTCTTT
CASSYPGQKNTEAFF
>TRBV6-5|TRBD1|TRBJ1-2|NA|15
TGTGCCAGCAGCCGCCGGACAGGGGCTAACTATGGCTACACCTTC
CASSRRTGANYGYTF
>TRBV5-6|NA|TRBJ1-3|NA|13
TGTGCCAGCAGCCCAGGACTACCGGGCACCATATATTTT
CASSPGLPGTIYF
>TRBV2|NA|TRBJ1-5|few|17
TGTGCCAGCAGTACACCAACCCAGGGATACAGCAATCAGCCCCAGCATTTT
CASSTPTQGYSNQPQHF
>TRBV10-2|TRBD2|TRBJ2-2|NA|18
TGCGCCAGCAGTCAGACTAGCGGGAGCTTTTTTAACACCGGGGAGCTGTTTTTT
CASSQTSGSFFNTGELFF
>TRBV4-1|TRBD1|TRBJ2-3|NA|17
TGCGCCAGCAGCCACATAGGAGGGGCCTGGGACAGGGCGACGCAGTATTTT
CASSHIGGAWDRATQYF
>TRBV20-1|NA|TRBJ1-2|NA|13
TGCAGTGCTAGTCAGGGGCAGCTCTATGGCTACACCTTC
CSASQGQLYGYTF
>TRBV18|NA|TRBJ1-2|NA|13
TGTGCCAGCTCCCTATCTGCCCTATATGGCTACACCTTC
CASSLSALYGYTF
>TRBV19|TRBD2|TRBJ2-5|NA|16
TGTGCCAGTAGTATCGGACTAGCGGGGCTCCAAGAGACCCAGTACTTC
CASSIGLAGLQETQYF
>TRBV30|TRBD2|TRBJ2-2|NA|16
TGTGCCTGGAGTGTACACCTAGCGGGAGTCACCGGGGAGCTGTTTTTT
CAWSVHLAGVTGELFF
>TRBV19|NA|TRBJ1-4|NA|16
TGTGCCAGTAGTGTATGGACAGTTGGATTGGTCGAAAAACTGTTTTTT
CASSVWTVGLVEKLFF
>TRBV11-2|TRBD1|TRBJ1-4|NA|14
TGTGCCAGCAGGGGACAGGAGATTAATGAAAAACTGTTTTTT
CASRGQEINEKLFF
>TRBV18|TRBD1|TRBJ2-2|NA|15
TGTGCCAGCTCACCTCTACAGGGGCGCACCGGGGAGCTGTTTTTT
CASSPLQGRTGELFF
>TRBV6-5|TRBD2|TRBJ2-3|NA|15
TGTGCCAGCAGCTACCTAGCGGGGAGCACAGATACGCAGTATTTT
CASSYLAGSTDTQYF
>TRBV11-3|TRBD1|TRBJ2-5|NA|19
TGTGCCAGCAGCTCCCGGGACAGGGGAACCAGGGTACCGAGGGAGACCCAGTACTTC
CASSSRDRGTRVPRETQYF
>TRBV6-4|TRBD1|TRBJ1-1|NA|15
TGTGCCAGCAGCGCCGGGACAGGCCCGGACACTGAAGCTTTCTTT
CASSAGTGPDTEAFF
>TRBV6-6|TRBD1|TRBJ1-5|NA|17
TGTGCCAGCAGTCCAGGAACGGCAGGGGGCCAGAATCAGCCCCAGCATTTT
CASSPGTAGGQNQPQHF
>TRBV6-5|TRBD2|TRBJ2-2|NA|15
TGTGCCAGCAGTTACGGGACTAGTCGTCCCGGGGAGCTGTTTTTT
CASSYGTSRPGELFF
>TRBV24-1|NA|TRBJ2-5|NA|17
TGTGCCACCAGTGATCCGACCCGAGGGGGGGGCATAGAGACCCAGTACTTC
CATSDPTRGGGIETQYF
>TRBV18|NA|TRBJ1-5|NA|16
TGTGCCAGCTCACCACCGGCAAGAACAGGCAATCAGCCCCAGCATTTT
CASSPPARTGNQPQHF
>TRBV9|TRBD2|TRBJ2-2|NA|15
TGTGCCAGCAGCGCCTATAGCGGGAGCACCGGGGAGCTGTTTTTT
CASSAYSGSTGELFF
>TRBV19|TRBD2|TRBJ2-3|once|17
TGTGCCAGTAGTATCCCGGGACTAGCGGGAGTGACAGATACGCAGTATTTT
CASSIPGLAGVTDTQYF
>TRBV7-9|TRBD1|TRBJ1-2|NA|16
TGTGCCAGCAGCTTTGGGACAGCGCCTTCTAACTATGGCTACACCTTC
CASSFGTAPSNYGYTF
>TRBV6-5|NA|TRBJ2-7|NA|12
TGTGCCAGCACCGAGCGGGTCTACGAGCAGTACTTC
CASTERVYEQYF
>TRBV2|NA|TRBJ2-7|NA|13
TGTGCCAGCAGTGGGGCAGCCTCCTACGAGCAGTACTTC
CASSGAASYEQYF
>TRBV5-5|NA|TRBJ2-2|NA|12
TGTGCCAGCAGCTTAGAGGCCGGGGAGCTGTTTTTT
CASSLEAGELFF
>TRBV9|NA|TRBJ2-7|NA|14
TGTGCCAGCAGCGCCGGGACTGGGACCTACGAGCAGTACTTC
CASSAGTGTYEQYF
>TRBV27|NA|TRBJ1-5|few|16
TGTGCCAGCAGGGAACTTTGGACAGACGATAATCAGCCCCAGCATTTT
CASRELWTDDNQPQHF
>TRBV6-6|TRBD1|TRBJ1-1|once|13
TGTGCCAGCAGTTACAGGGACAGTGGAGAAGCTTTCTTT
CASSYRDSGEAFF
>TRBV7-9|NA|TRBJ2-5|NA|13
TGTGCCAGCAGCTTTAGTAGAAAAGAGACCCAGTACTTC
CASSFSRKETQYF
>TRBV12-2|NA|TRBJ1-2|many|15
TGTGCAAGTCGCTCCGCGTTCAGGGGGATCTATGGCTACACCTTC
CASRSAFRGIYGYTF
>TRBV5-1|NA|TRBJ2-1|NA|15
TGCGCCAGCAGCAAACTACTCGGGGGGCGGAATGAGCAGTTCTTC
CASSKLLGGRNEQFF
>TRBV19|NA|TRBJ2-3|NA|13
TGTGCCAGTAGTGTCCAGAACACAGATACGCAGTATTTT
CASSVQNTDTQYF
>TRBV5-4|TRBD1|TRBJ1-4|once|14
TGTGCCAGCAGCCCAGGACAGGTGGGGGAAAAACTGTTTTTT
CASSPGQVGEKLFF
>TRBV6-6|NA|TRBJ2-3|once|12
TGTGCCGTCTCTGGTAGCCCGGATACGCAGTATTTT
CAVSGSPDTQYF
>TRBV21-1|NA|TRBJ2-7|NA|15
TGTGCCAGCAGTCTTATCCATAGTCTCTCCTACGAGCAGTACTTC
CASSLIHSLSYEQYF
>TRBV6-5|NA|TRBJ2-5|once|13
TGTGCCAGCAGACACAGGTCTCAAGAGACCCAGTACTTC
CASRHRSQETQYF
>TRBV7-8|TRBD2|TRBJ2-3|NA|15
TGTGCCAGCAGCCGTACTAGCGGGGGGGGAGATACGCAGTATTTT
CASSRTSGGGDTQYF
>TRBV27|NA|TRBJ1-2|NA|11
TGTGCCAGCGGTTCGAGGGTAGGCTACACCTTC
CASGSRVGYTF
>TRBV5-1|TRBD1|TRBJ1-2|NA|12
TGCGCCAGCAGCTTAGACAGGGATGGCTACACCTTC
CASSLDRDGYTF
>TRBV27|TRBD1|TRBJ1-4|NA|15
TGTGCCAGCAGTTCGGCCGGGACAGGTGATGAAAAACTGTTTTTT
CASSSAGTGDEKLFF
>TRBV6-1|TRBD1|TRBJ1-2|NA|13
TGTGCCAGCAGTGAAAACAGGGGTGGTGGCTACACCTTC
CASSENRGGGYTF
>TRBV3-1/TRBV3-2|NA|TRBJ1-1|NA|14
TGTGCCAGCAGCCAAGGAGGTTTTGGCACTGAAGCTTTCTTT
CASSQGGFGTEAFF
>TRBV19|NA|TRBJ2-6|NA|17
TGTGCCAGTAGTATACGTCTGGAGGCCTCTGGGGCCAACGTCCTGACTTTC
CASSIRLEASGANVLTF
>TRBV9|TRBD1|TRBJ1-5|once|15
TGTGCCAGCAGCGCCGCTACAGGGGTGGATCAGCCCCAGCATTTT
CASSAATGVDQPQHF
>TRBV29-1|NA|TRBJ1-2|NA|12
TGCAGCGTTTCCGGACACTGGAATGGCTACACCTTC
CSVSGHWNGYTF
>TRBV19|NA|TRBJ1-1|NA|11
TGTGCTAGCTTTAGTAACACTGAAGCTTTCTTT
CASFSNTEAFF